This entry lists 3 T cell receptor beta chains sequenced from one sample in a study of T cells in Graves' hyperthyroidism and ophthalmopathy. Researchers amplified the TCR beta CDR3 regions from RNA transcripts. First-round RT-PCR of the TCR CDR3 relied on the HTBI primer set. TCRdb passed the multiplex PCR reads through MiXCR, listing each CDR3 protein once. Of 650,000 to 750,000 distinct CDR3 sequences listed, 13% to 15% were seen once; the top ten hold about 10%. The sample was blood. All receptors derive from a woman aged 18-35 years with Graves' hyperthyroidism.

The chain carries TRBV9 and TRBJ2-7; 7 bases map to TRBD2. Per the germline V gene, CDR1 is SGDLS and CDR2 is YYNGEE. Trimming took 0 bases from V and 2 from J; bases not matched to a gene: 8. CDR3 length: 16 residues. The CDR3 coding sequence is TGTGCCAGCAGCGTAGGATCCCTAGCGGCAACCTACGAGCAGTACTTC. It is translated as CASSVGSLAATYEQYF. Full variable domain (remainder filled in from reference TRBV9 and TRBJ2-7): DSGVTQTPKHLITATGQRVTLRCSPRSGDLSVYWYQQSLDQGLQFLIQYYNGEERAKGNILERFSAQQFPDLHSELNLSSLELGDSALYFCASSVGSLAATYEQYFGPGTRLTVT.

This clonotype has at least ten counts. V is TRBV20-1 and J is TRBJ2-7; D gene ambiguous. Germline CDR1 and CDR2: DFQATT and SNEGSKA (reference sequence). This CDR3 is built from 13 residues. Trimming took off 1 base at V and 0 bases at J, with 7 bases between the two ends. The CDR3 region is CSARVVSSYEQYF. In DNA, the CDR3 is TGCAGTGCTAGAGTCGTCAGCTCCTACGAGCAGTACTTC.

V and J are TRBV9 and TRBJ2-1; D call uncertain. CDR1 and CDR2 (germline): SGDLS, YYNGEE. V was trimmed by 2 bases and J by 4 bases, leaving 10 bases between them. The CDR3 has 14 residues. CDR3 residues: CASSVSFHYNEQFF. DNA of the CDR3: TGTGCCAGCAGCGTCTCATTCCATTACAATGAGCAGTTCTTC. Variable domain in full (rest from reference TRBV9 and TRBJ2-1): DSGVTQTPKHLITATGQRVTLRCSPRSGDLSVYWYQQSLDQGLQFLIQYYNGEERAKGNILERFSAQQFPDLHSELNLSSLELGDSALYFCASSVSFHYNEQFFGPGTRLTVL.